These 4 T cell receptor beta chains originate from one sample sequenced in a study of cytomegalovirus exposure and HLA in healthy donors. 60 Vbeta and 13 Jbeta primers were used in PCR. Here immunoSEQ multiplex PCR was the method, and the copy in TCRdb shows in-frame clones only, minus some. Of around 99,000 clones in the sample, around 77% were seen once. Material: PBMCs. These receptor sequences come from a man aged 35-49 years in good health and CMV-seronegative.

The V and J genes are TRBV2 and TRBJ2-2; 10 positions match TRBD1. The CDR3 is 14 residues long. J lost 6 bases, V lost 6 bases, and 4 bases had no gene match. Germline CDR1 is SNHLY and CDR2 is FYNNEI. CDR3 residues: CASRGDRGSGELFF. The CDR3 DNA sequence: TGTGCCAGCAGGGGGGACAGGGGATCCGGGGAGCTGTTTTTT.

This clone was seen only a few times. This chain connects TRBV7-9 to TRBJ1-2, with a weak D call TRBD1 (6 bases). CDR1 and CDR2 (germline): SEHNR, FQNEAQ (reference sequence). The V end lost 5 bases, the J end lost 0 bases, and 16 bases lay between the germline ends. The CDR3 runs to 16 residues. CDR3 DNA: TGTGCCAGCAGCCCAGTAGACAGGTCCGCTAACTATGGCTACACCTTC. Translation gives CASSPVDRSANYGYTF.

The gene calls are TRBV29-1 and TRBJ1-4, with TRBD1 matching 10 bases. Trimming cost V 7 bases and J 6 bases; bases outside gene matches: 2. The germline CDR1 and CDR2 sequences are SQVTM and ANQGSEA. The CDR3 spans 12 residues. The CDR3 spells CSGGQGDEKLFF. The CDR3 region has the DNA TGCAGCGGTGGACAGGGGGATGAAAAACTGTTTTTT. Supplemented by reference TRBV29-1 and TRBJ1-4, the full variable domain reads SAVISQKPSRDICQRGTSLTIQCQVDSQVTMMFWYRQQPGQSLTLIATANQGSEATYESGFVIDKFPISRPNLTFSTLTVSNMSPEDSSIYLCSGGQGDEKLFFGSGTQLSVL.

This clone has just one count. The V call is TRBV9, the J call TRBJ2-3; D possibly corresponds to TRBD2 (6 bases). Germline values: CDR1 SGDLS, CDR2 YYNGEE. The CDR3 runs 14 residues. V lost 0 bases and J 6 bases, leaving 11 bases between the germline ends. The CDR3 reads CASSVGGVEDTQYF. The CDR3 DNA follows: TGTGCCAGCAGCGTAGGGGGGGTGGAGGATACGCAGTATTTT.